This T cell receptor beta chain originates from a study of shared clonotypes between healthy human individuals. Regarding the study as a whole: Naive subsets usually exceeded memory subsets in estimated richness. Incompleteness in sorted-subset sequencing, despite large depth, was shown by rarefaction.

The naive CD8 population came from CD45RO-negative cells selected for CCR7, without terminally differentiated effector memory CD45RA+ cells. Every immunoSEQ plate was one replicate of a subset's evenly spread DNA. Sequenced by immunoSEQ multiplex PCR; TCRdb stores in-frame clones only, minus some. The table shows about 2.1 million clones, with 93% occurring only once. The CDR3 sequence is 12 residues long. V lost 8 bases, J lost 4 bases, and 5 bases stayed unmatched. Germline V CDR1 and CDR2: MNHEY, SVGAGI. To note about this clone: Its antigen is currently unknown.

The sample taken for sequencing was naive CD8+ T cells from PBMCs. This sequence originates from a young man in good health. Some clones in this sample may be carry-over from other donors' samples. This chain uses TRBV6-5 with TRBJ2-7, with TRBD1 identical over 7 bases. The CDR3 protein is CASRDREYEQYF. The CDR3 DNA reads as TGTGCCAGCCGGGACAGAGAGTACGAGCAGTACTTC.